Listed below are T cell receptor beta chains from one sample, sequenced in a study of T cells after yellow fever vaccination. TCRdb re-analysed the 5' RACE reads in MiXCR, keeping a single row per CDR3 protein. Of approximately 250,000 distinct CDR3 sequences in the sample, 3.6% are singletons; the top ten hold over 15%. The material sequenced was PBMCs, taken 15 days after the yellow fever booster vaccination. The source is a man younger than 35 who received the YFV17D yellow fever vaccine. Each CDR3 is given with its conserved first and last residue. Fields, in order: V gene, D gene, J gene, clone size, CDR3 protein, CDR3 DNA. A D gene is named only where the DNA matches it firmly. Size tells how often a clone was seen (once, few, many) or the class of an expanded clone, and some rows leave it out.

TRBV7-9	TRBD2	TRBJ2-1	many	CASSLSWGFTGGEQFF	TGTGCCAGCAGCTTATCGTGGGGTTTTACGGGAGGTGAGCAGTTCTTC
TRBV7-2	NA	TRBJ1-1	NA	CASSSTRGGAEAFF	TGTGCCAGCAGCTCAACGAGGGGAGGGGCTGAAGCTTTCTTT
TRBV20-1	TRBD1	TRBJ1-5	many	CSAQGQGGKPQHF	TGCAGTGCACAGGGACAGGGCGGAAAGCCCCAGCATTTT
TRBV6-5	TRBD2	TRBJ2-5	many	CASRPGLARETQYF	TGTGCCAGCAGACCGGGACTAGCGCGAGAGACCCAGTACTTC
TRBV5-6	TRBD2	TRBJ2-3	many	CASSTTSGGTLDTQYF	TGTGCCAGCAGCACCACTAGCGGGGGGACATTGGATACGCAGTATTTT
TRBV12-3/TRBV12-4	TRBD1	TRBJ2-3	many	CASSLLGQGTDTQYF	TGTGCCAGCAGTTTGCTCGGACAGGGGACAGATACGCAGTATTTT
TRBV12-3/TRBV12-4	TRBD2	TRBJ2-3	NA	CAIGSGGAGLRTDTQYF	TGTGCCATTGGTAGCGGGGGGGCCGGGTTAAGAACAGATACGCAGTATTTT
TRBV5-1	TRBD2	TRBJ2-3	many	CASSSTGLALDTQYF	TGCGCCAGCAGCTCAACGGGACTAGCTCTAGATACGCAGTATTTT
TRBV15	TRBD1	TRBJ1-2	many	CATSREGTAKNYGYTF	TGTGCCACCAGCAGAGAAGGGACAGCGAAAAACTATGGCTACACCTTC
TRBV19	NA	TRBJ2-1	many	CATADGEQFF	TGTGCCACCGCAGACGGTGAGCAGTTCTTC
TRBV6-1	TRBD1	TRBJ1-2	many	CASSLTKGRGLGYTF	TGTGCCAGCAGTTTGACAAAGGGCAGGGGGCTTGGCTACACCTTC
TRBV7-6	NA	TRBJ2-1	many	CASSHLGVADEQFF	TGTGCCAGCAGCCACCTGGGGGTGGCCGATGAGCAGTTCTTC
TRBV7-2	TRBD2	TRBJ2-1	many	CASSLRLAGSNEQFF	TGTGCCAGCAGCTTAAGGCTAGCGGGTAGTAATGAGCAGTTCTTC
TRBV18	TRBD1	TRBJ1-5	many	CASSITGGNQPQHF	TGTGCCAGCTCGATTACAGGGGGCAATCAGCCCCAGCATTTT
TRBV7-6	NA	TRBJ1-4	many	CASSLYPQPNEKLFF	TGTGCCAGCAGCTTATACCCTCAGCCTAATGAAAAACTGTTTTTT
TRBV12-3/TRBV12-4	NA	TRBJ2-7	many	CASSGRDRGSYEQYF	TGTGCCAGCAGCGGACGAGACAGAGGCTCCTACGAGCAGTACTTC
TRBV9	NA	TRBJ2-3	many	CASSVGRRITDTQYF	TGTGCCAGCAGCGTAGGTCGCAGGATCACAGATACGCAGTATTTT
TRBV7-2	NA	TRBJ1-6	NA	CASSAPGNSGRSYNSPLHF	TGTGCCAGCAGCGCACCAGGGAACTCAGGGAGATCCTATAATTCACCCCTCCACTTT
TRBV20-1	TRBD2	TRBJ2-7	many	CSASTTSGEHLSAYEQYF	TGCAGTGCCTCCACGACTAGCGGGGAACACCTTTCTGCCTACGAGCAGTACTTC
TRBV7-6	NA	TRBJ2-1	many	CASSLWGAGNEQFF	TGTGCCAGCAGCTTATGGGGGGCCGGGAATGAGCAGTTCTTC
TRBV20-1	TRBD1	TRBJ2-7	many	CSAGTGLEQYF	TGCAGTGCTGGGACAGGGCTCGAGCAGTACTTC
TRBV5-1	TRBD1	TRBJ1-1	few	CASSWNFRDRELMNTEAFF	TGCGCCAGCAGCTGGAACTTCCGGGACAGGGAACTCATGAACACTGAAGCTTTCTTT
TRBV24-1	TRBD1	TRBJ2-1	many	CATSDFSSGTGSYEQFF	TGTGCCACCAGTGATTTTAGTTCCGGGACAGGCAGCTATGAGCAGTTCTTC
TRBV5-5	NA	TRBJ1-5	few	CASSSRTYQPQHF	TGTGCCAGCAGCTCGCGGACTTATCAGCCCCAGCATTTT
TRBV6-1	NA	TRBJ1-5	many	CASSATPGGRQPQHF	TGTGCCAGCAGTGCGACCCCGGGAGGACGACAGCCCCAGCATTTT
TRBV6-6	NA	TRBJ1-5	many	CASSGSGQPQHF	TGTGCCAGCAGTGGGTCAGGTCAGCCCCAGCATTTT
TRBV7-2	NA	TRBJ1-5	NA	CASSLEGSQPQHF	TGTGCCAGCAGCTTAGAAGGGTCGCAGCCCCAGCATTTT
TRBV15	TRBD1	TRBJ2-7	many	CATSRGGTAPYEQYF	TGTGCCACCAGCAGAGGGGGGACAGCTCCCTACGAGCAGTACTTC
TRBV4-1	NA	TRBJ2-7	many	CASSPFGGSSSYEQYF	TGCGCCAGCAGCCCTTTCGGGGGTTCTAGCTCCTACGAGCAGTACTTC
TRBV7-2	NA	TRBJ2-1	many	CASSPGLMGNEQFF	TGTGCCAGCAGCCCCGGACTAATGGGGAATGAGCAGTTCTTC
TRBV20-1	NA	TRBJ1-6	many	CSAREIYNSPLHF	TGCAGTGCTAGAGAGATCTATAATTCACCCCTCCACTTT
TRBV6-2/TRBV6-3	NA	TRBJ2-2	many	CASSYSIFFELFF	TGTGCCAGCAGTTACTCGATCTTCTTTGAGCTGTTTTTT
TRBV3-1	TRBD1	TRBJ1-2	many	CASSPLTGTANYGYTF	TGTGCCAGCAGCCCCCTAACCGGGACAGCTAACTATGGCTACACCTTC
TRBV20-1	NA	TRBJ1-1	many	CSASFSESGSAFF	TGCAGTGCTAGTTTCTCCGAAAGCGGCTCCGCTTTCTTT
TRBV19	NA	TRBJ2-2	many	CASSPDIANTGELFF	TGTGCCAGTAGTCCCGACATAGCGAACACCGGGGAGCTGTTTTTT
TRBV10-3	NA	TRBJ1-1	many	CAISESGQSNTEAFF	TGTGCCATCAGTGAGTCGGGTCAGTCGAACACTGAAGCTTTCTTT
TRBV5-6	NA	TRBJ1-6	NA	CASSLPPGRRDNSPLHF	TGTGCCAGCAGCTTGCCTCCTGGACGGAGAGATAATTCACCCCTCCACTTT
TRBV7-2	NA	TRBJ1-5	many	CASSLDWASNQPQHF	TGTGCCAGCAGCTTAGATTGGGCCTCCAATCAGCCCCAGCATTTT
TRBV5-4	TRBD1	TRBJ2-6	many	CASSLPQGVRSGANVLTF	TGTGCCAGCAGCTTGCCACAGGGGGTTCGCTCTGGGGCCAACGTCCTGACTTTC
TRBV10-3	NA	TRBJ1-2	many	CAISEIQGNGYTF	TGTGCCATCAGTGAGATCCAGGGTAACGGCTACACCTTC
TRBV5-1	NA	TRBJ1-1	NA	CASSPQEYTEAFF	TGCGCCAGCAGCCCACAAGAGTACACTGAAGCTTTCTTT
TRBV29-1	TRBD1	TRBJ2-5	many	CSVWQGAWETQYF	TGCAGCGTTTGGCAGGGGGCTTGGGAGACCCAGTACTTC
TRBV5-1	NA	TRBJ2-2	many	CASSLGQAGELFF	TGCGCCAGCAGCTTGGGACAGGCAGGGGAGCTGTTTTTT
TRBV9	NA	TRBJ2-3	many	CASSAPWGSTDTQYF	TGTGCCAGCAGCGCCCCCTGGGGGAGCACAGATACGCAGTATTTT
TRBV7-2	TRBD2	TRBJ2-5	few	CASSFSTGGLETQYF	TGTGCCAGCAGTTTCTCCACCGGGGGGTTAGAGACCCAGTACTTC
TRBV6-5	TRBD1	TRBJ1-1	many	CASSYELGTGRTEAFF	TGTGCCAGCAGTTACGAGCTCGGGACAGGTAGGACTGAAGCTTTCTTT
TRBV7-2	TRBD1	TRBJ1-5	NA	CASSLETGYNQPQHF	TGTGCCAGCAGCTTAGAGACAGGGTACAATCAGCCCCAGCATTTT
TRBV29-1	NA	TRBJ1-2	many	CSVEGGAGARGYTF	TGCAGCGTTGAAGGAGGGGCTGGAGCTAGGGGCTACACCTTC
TRBV29-1	NA	TRBJ2-1	many	CSVDRENEQFF	TGCAGCGTTGATAGGGAGAATGAGCAGTTCTTC
TRBV5-1	TRBD2	TRBJ2-1	NA	CASSLTATSFYNEQFF	TGCGCCAGCAGCTTGACTGCGACTAGCTTCTACAATGAGCAGTTCTTC
TRBV7-2	NA	TRBJ2-2	many	CASSSVGHPGTGELFF	TGTGCCAGCAGCTCTGTGGGACACCCGGGCACCGGGGAGCTGTTTTTT
TRBV7-6	TRBD2	TRBJ2-1	many	CASSFLLAGGPLGEQFF	TGTGCCAGCAGCTTCTTGCTAGCGGGGGGTCCCCTCGGTGAGCAGTTCTTC
TRBV7-9	NA	TRBJ2-3	many	CASRTGGHTDTQYF	TGTGCCAGCAGAACGGGTGGGCACACAGATACGCAGTATTTT